This T cell receptor (beta chain) comes out of a study of response to subunit inactivated influenza vaccine (dated by TCRdb to 2016 to 2019). With respect to the entire study: The study used deep quantitative T cell receptor repertoire profiling to track responses to a trivalent subunit inactivated influenza vaccine.

The CDR3 has 14 amino acids, counting the end cysteine and phenylalanine. Only the CDR3 part of the read is kept: 42 bases, read in frame from the first base. The germline V gene sets CDR1 to LGHNA and CDR2 to YNFKEQ. Germline trimming amounts to 0 bases on V and 7 bases on J, with 4 as the count of junction bases outside the gene matches. Receptors were amplified or captured by RT-PCR. Sequenced using an Illumina HiSeq 2500. Using fastp trimming at Q25 and MiXCR clonotype assembly, TCRdb reanalyzed the public sequencing data and kept in-frame beta chains. Under each unique CDR3 protein, matching rows form one entry showing the most common genes and DNA. The sample includes more than 200,000 distinct CDR3 sequences, with more than 9% observed a single time. The ten largest clones add up to more than 7% of the sample. General conclusions and limits of the study: The authors proposed that each seasonal influenza vaccination may bring in only a limited number of new T cells.

A word on this clonotype: Its antigen remains unidentified. Being one base from a much bigger clone, this may be a read error.

Sequenced here: non-naive T cells sorted from PBMCs, sampled less than 15 days before vaccination. Sample cell subset or site, as interpreted from the label and publication: memory T cell fraction. Recombination linked TRBV4-2 to TRBJ2-5, with 8 junctional bases fitting TRBD2. The source of this sequence is a man aged 50 or older who received an inactivated influenza vaccine. Donor details come from another sample of the same person, matched by shared clones. The nucleotides read TGTGCCAGCAGCCAAGAGTCGGGAGGGGCGACCCAGTACTTC. This yields the protein CASSQESGGATQYF.